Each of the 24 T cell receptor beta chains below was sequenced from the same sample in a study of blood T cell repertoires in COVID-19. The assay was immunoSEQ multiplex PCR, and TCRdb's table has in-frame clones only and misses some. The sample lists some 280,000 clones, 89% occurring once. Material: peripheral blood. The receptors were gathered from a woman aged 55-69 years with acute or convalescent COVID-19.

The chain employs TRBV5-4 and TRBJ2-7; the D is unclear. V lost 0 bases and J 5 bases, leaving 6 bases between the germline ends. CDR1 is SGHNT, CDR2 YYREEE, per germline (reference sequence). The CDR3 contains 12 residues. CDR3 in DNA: TGTGCCAGCAGCTTGGAACCAGACGAGCAGTACTTC. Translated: CASSLEPDEQYF.

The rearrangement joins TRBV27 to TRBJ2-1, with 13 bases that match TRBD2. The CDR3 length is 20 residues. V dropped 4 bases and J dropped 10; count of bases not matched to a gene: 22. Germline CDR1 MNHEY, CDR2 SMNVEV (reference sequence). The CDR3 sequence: CASSSPTSLTSGRALGEQFF. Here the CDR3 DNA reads TGTGCCAGCAGTTCTCCGACGTCCTTAACTAGCGGGAGGGCCTTAGGGGAGCAGTTCTTC.

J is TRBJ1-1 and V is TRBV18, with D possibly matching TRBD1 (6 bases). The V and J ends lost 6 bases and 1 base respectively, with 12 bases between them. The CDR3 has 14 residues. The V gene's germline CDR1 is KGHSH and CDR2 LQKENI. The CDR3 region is CASSPGTRNTEAFF. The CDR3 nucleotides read TGTGCCAGCTCCCCAGGGACAAGGAACACTGAAGCTTTCTTT.

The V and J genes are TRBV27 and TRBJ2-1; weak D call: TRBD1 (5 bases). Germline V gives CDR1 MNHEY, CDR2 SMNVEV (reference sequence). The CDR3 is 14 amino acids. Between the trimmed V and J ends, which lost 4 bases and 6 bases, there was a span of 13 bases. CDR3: CASSSSPGFNEQFF. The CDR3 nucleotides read TGTGCCAGCAGTTCCTCCCCAGGGTTCAATGAGCAGTTCTTC.

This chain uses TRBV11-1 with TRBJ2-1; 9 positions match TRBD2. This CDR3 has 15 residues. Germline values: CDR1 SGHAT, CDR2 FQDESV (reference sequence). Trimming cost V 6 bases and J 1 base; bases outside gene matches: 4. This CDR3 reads CASRRAGGSYNEQFF. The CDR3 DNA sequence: TGTGCCAGCAGACGGGCGGGGGGGTCCTACAATGAGCAGTTCTTC.

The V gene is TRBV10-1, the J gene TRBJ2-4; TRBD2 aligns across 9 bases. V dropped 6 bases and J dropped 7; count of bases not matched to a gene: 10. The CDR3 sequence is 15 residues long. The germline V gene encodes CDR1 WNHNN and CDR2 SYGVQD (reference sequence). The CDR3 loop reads CASRVGGRGGNIQYF. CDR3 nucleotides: TGCGCCAGCAGAGTAGGCGGGAGGGGGGGGAACATTCAGTACTTC.

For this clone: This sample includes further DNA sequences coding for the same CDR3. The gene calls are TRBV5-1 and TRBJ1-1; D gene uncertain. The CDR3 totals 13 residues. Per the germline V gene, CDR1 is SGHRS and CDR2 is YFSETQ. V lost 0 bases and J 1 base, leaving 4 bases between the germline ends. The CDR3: CASSLGGNTEAFF. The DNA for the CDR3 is TGCGCCAGCAGCTTGGGAGGGAACACTGAAGCTTTCTTT.

As DNA, the CDR3 is TGTGCCAGCAGCTTGGAGTTAGACGAGCAGTACTTC. Its protein product is CASSLELDEQYF. The chain links TRBV5-4 to TRBJ2-7; the D is unclear. The CDR3 is made up of 12 amino acids. Deletions cut 0 bases from V and 5 bases from J, with 6 bases between. CDR1 and CDR2 from the germline V gene are SGHNT and YYREEE (reference sequence).

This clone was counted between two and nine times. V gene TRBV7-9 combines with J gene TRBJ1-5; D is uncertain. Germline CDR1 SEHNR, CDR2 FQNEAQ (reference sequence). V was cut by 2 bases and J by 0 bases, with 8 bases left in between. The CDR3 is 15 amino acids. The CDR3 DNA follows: TGTGCCAGCAGCTTATCGGCGGCTAGCAATCAGCCCCAGCATTTT. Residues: CASSLSAASNQPQHF.

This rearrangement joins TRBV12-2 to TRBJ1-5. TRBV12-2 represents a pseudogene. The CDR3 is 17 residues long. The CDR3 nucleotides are TGTGCAAGTCGCTCCTTTGCGGGGGAATATAGCAATCAGCCCCAGCATTTT. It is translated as CASRSFAGEYSNQPQHF.

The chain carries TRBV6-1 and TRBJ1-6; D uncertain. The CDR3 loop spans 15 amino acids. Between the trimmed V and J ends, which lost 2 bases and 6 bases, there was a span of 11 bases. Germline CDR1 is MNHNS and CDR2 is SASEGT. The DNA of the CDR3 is TGTGCCAGCAGTGAAATGTGGGGAGGTAATTCACCCCTCCACTTT. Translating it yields CASSEMWGGNSPLHF.

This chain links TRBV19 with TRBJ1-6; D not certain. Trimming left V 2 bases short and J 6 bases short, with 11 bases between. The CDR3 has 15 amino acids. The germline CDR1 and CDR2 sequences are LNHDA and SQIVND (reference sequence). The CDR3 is CASSITVEPNSPLHF. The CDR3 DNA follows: TGTGCCAGTAGTATAACTGTGGAGCCTAATTCACCCCTCCACTTT.

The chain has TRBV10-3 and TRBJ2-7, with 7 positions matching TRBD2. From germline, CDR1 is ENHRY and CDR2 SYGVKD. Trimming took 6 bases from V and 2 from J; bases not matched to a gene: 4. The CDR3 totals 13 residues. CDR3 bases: TGTGCCATCAGGAGCGGGAACCCCTACGAGCAGTACTTC. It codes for CAIRSGNPYEQYF.

The CDR3 DNA reads as TGTGCCAGCAGCCCCTGGGGGGAGGGGGAAACTGAAGCTTTCTTT. Translating it yields CASSPWGEGETEAFF. V gene TRBV7-2 combines with J gene TRBJ1-1, with D tentatively TRBD1 (6 bases). V was pared by 5 bases and J by 5 bases, with 18 bases between. The CDR3 length is 15 residues. The germline V gene has CDR1 SGHTA and CDR2 FQGNSA. Full variable domain (remainder filled in from reference TRBV7-2 and TRBJ1-1): GAGVSQSPSNKVTEKGKDVELRCDPISGHTALYWYRQSLGQGLEFLIYFQGNSAPDKSGLPSDRFSAERTGGSVSTLTIQRTQQEDSAVYLCASSPWGEGETEAFFGQGTRLTVV.

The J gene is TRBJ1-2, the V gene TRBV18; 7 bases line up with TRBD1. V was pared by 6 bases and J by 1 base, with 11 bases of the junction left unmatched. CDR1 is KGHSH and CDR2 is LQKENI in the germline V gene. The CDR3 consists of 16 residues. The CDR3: CASSISTGEVNYGYTF. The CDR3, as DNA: TGTGCCAGCTCGATCTCTACAGGGGAAGTTAACTATGGCTACACCTTC. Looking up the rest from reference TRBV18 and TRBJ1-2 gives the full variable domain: NAGVMQNPRHLVRRRGQEARLRCSPMKGHSHVYWYRQLPEEGLKFMVYLQKENIIDESGMPKERFSAEFPKEGPSILRIQQVVRGDSAAYFCASSISTGEVNYGYTFGSGTRLTVV.

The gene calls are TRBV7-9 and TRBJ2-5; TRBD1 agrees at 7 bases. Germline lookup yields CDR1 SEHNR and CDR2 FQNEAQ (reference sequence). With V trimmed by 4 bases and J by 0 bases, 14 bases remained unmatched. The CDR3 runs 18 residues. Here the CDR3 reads CASSSLRRTGVNQETQYF. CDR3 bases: TGTGCCAGCAGCTCGCTGAGGCGGACAGGAGTTAACCAAGAGACCCAGTACTTC.

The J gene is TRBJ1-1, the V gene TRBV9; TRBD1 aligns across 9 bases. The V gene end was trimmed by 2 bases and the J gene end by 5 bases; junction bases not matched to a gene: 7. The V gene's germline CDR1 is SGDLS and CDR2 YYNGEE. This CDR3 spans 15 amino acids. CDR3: CASSVNRGHRTEAFF. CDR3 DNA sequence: TGTGCCAGCAGCGTTAACAGGGGGCACCGTACTGAAGCTTTCTTT.

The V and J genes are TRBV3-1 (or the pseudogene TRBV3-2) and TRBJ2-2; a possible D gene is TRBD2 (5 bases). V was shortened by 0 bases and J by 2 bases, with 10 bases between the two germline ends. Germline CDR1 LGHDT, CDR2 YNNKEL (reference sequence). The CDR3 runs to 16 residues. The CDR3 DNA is TGTGCCAGCAGCCAAGAACGGACTCCAAACACCGGGGAGCTGTTTTTT. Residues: CASSQERTPNTGELFF.

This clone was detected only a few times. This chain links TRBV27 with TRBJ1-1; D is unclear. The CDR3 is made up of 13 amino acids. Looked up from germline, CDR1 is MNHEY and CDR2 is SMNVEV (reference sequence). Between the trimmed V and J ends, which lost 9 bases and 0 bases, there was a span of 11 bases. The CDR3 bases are TGTGCCAGTGGGGAGCGCATGAACACTGAAGCTTTCTTT. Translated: CASGERMNTEAFF.

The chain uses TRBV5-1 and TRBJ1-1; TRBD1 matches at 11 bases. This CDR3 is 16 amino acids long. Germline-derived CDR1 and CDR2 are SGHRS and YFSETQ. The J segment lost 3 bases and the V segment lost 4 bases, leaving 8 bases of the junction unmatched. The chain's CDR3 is CASSRGTGGRYTEAFF. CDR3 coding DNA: TGCGCCAGCAGCCGGGGGACAGGGGGGAGATACACTGAAGCTTTCTTT.

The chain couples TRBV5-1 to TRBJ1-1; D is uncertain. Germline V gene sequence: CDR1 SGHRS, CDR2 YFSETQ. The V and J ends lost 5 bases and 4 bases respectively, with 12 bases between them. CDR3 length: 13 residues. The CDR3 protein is CASRTRSVTEAFF. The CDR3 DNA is TGCGCCAGCAGGACTAGGTCGGTCACTGAAGCTTTCTTT.

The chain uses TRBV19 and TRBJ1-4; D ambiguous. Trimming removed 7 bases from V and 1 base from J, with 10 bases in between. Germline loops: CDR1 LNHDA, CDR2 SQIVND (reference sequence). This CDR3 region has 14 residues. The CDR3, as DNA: TGTGCCAGTACCCCGACACTAACTAATGAAAAACTGTTTTTT. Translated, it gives CASTPTLTNEKLFF.

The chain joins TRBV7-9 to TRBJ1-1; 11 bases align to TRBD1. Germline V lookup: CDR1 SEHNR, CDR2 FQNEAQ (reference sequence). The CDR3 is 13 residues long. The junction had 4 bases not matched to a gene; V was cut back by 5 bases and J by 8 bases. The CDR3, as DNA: TGTGCCAGCAGCCGGGACAGGGGGAAGGAAGCTTTCTTT. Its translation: CASSRDRGKEAFF.

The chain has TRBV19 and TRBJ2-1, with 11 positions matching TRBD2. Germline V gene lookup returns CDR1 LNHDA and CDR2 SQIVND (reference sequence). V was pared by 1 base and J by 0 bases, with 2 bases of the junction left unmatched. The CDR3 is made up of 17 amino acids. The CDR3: CASSIGLAGSSYNEQFF. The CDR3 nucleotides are TGTGCCAGTAGTATAGGACTAGCGGGAAGCTCCTACAATGAGCAGTTCTTC.